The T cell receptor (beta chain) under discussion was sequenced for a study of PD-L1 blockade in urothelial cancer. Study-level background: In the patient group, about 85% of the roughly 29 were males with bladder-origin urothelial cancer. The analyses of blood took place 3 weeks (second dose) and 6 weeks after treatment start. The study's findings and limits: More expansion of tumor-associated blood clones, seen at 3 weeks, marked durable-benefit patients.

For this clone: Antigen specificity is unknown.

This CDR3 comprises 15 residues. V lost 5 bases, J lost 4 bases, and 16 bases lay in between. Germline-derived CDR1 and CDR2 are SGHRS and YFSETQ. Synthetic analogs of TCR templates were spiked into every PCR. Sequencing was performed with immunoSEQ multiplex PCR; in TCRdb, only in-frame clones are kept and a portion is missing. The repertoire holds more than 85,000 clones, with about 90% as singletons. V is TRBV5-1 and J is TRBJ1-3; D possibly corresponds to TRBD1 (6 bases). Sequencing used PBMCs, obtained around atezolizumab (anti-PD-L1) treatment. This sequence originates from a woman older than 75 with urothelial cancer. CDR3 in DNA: TGCGCCAGCAGGAACAACAGGGCTGGAGGAAACACCATATATTTT. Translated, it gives CASRNNRAGGNTIYF.